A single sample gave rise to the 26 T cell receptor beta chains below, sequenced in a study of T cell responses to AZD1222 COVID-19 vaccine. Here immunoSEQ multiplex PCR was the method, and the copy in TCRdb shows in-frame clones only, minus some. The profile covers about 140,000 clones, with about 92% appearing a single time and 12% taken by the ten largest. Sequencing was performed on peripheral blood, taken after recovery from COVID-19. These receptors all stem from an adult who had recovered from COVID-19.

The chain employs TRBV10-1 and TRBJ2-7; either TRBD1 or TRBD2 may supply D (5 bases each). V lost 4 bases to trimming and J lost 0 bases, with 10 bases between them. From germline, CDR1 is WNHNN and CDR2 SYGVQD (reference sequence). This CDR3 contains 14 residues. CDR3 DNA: TGCGCCAGCAGTGGGGACGGCCGCTCCTACGAGCAGTACTTC. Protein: CASSGDGRSYEQYF.

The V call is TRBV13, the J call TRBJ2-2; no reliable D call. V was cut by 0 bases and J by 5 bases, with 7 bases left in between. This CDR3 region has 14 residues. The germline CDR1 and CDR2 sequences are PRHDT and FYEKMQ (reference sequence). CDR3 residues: CASSLGGWTGELFF. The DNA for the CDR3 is TGTGCCAGCAGCTTAGGGGGCTGGACCGGGGAGCTGTTTTTT.

The CDR3 loop is CASSQSKTGNYGYTF. DNA for the CDR3: TGTGCCAGCAGCCAAAGTAAAACAGGGAACTATGGCTACACCTTC. This rearrangement joins TRBV3-1 (or the pseudogene TRBV3-2) to TRBJ1-2; the D gene is possibly TRBD1 (6 bases). Trimming stripped 2 bases from V and 2 bases from J, with 12 bases between. This CDR3 spans 15 amino acids. Per the germline V gene, CDR1 is LGHDT and CDR2 is YNNKEL (reference sequence).

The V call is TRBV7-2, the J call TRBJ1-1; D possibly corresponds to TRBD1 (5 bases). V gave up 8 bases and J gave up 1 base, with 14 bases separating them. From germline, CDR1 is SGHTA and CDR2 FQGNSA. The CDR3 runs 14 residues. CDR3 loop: CASSLHRGNTEAFF. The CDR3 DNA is TGTGCCAGCTCTTTACATAGGGGGAACACTGAAGCTTTCTTT.

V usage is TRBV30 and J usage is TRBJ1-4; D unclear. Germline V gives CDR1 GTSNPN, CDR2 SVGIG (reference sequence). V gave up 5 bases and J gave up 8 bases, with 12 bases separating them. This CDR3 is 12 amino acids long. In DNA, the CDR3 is TGTGCCTGGGCACAGTCCTTAGAAAAACTGTTTTTT. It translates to CAWAQSLEKLFF.

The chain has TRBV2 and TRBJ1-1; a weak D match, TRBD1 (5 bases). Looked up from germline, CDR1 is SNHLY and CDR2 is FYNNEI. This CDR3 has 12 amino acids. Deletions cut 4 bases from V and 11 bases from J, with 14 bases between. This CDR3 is CASSGDRERAFF. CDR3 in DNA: TGTGCCAGCAGTGGGGACCGCGAGCGGGCTTTCTTT.

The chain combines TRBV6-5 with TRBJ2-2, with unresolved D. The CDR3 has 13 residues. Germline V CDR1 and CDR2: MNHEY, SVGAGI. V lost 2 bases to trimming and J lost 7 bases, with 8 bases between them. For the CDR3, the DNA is TGTGCCAGCAGTTACGCGTCCGGCGGGGAGCTGTTTTTT. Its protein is CASSYASGGELFF.

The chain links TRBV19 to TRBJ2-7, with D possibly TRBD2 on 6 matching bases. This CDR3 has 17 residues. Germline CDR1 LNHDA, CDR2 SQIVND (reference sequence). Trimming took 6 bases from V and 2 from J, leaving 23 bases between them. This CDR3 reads CASRKTLPGTATYEQYF. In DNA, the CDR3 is TGTGCCAGTAGGAAAACTTTACCCGGGACTGCGACCTACGAGCAGTACTTC.

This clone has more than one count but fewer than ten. CDR3 DNA sequence: TGCGCCAGCAGCCTTCGGGGACTAGCGGGAAATTACGGGGCCAACGTCCTGACTTTC. This gives the protein CASSLRGLAGNYGANVLTF. The V gene is TRBV5-1, the J gene TRBJ2-6, with TRBD2 identical over 13 bases. CDR1 and CDR2 (germline): SGHRS, YFSETQ. The CDR3 spans 19 residues. V lost 4 bases, J lost 4 bases, and 11 bases stayed unmatched.

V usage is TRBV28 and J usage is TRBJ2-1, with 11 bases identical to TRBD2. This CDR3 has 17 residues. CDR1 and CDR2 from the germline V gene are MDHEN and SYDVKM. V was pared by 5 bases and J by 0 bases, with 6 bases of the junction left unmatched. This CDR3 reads CASSTIAGGNSYNEQFF. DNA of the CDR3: TGTGCCAGCAGTACTATAGCGGGAGGGAACTCCTACAATGAGCAGTTCTTC.

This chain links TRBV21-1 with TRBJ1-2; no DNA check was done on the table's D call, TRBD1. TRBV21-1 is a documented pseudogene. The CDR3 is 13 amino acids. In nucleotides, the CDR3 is TGTGCCAGCAGCCGGACAGCCGGGAAGGGCTACACCTTC. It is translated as CASSRTAGKGYTF.

Written as DNA, the CDR3 is TGTGCCAGCAGTGAAGGTTGGAGGGGGGTCACTGAAGCTTTCTTT. Translated: CASSEGWRGVTEAFF. The V gene is TRBV6-1, the J gene TRBJ1-1, with D maybe TRBD1 (6 bases). There are 15 residues in the CDR3. V was clipped by 1 base and J by 4 bases, with 13 bases between them. The germline V gene has CDR1 MNHNS and CDR2 SASEGT.

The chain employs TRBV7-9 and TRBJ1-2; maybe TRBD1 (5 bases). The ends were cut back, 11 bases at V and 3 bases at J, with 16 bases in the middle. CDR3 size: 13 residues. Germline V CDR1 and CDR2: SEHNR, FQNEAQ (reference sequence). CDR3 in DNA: TGTGCCGCCCGGCAGGGCTCCGACTATGGCTACACCTTC. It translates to CAARQGSDYGYTF.

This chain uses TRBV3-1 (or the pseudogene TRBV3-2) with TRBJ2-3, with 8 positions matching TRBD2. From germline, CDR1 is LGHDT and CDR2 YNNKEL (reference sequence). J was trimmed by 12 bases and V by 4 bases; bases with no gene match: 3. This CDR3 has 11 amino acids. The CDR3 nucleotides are TGTGCCAGCAGCCCCGGGACTAGTCAGTATTTT. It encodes CASSPGTSQYF.

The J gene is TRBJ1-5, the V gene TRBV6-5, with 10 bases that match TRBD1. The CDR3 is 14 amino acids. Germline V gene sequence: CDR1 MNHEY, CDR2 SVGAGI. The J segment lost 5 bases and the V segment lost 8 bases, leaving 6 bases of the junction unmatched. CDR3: CASGIGQGDQPQHF. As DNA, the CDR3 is TGTGCCAGCGGGATAGGACAGGGGGATCAGCCCCAGCATTTT.

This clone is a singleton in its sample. As DNA, the CDR3 is TGTGCCAGTAGAAAAAACCCCCCCGAGGACTATGGCTACACCTTC. Its protein product is CASRKNPPEDYGYTF. This rearrangement joins TRBV19 to TRBJ1-2; D remains unclear. V dropped 6 bases and J dropped 3 bases, with 17 bases sitting between them. The CDR3 runs to 15 residues. Germline V gene data show CDR1 as LNHDA and CDR2 as SQIVND (reference sequence). The full variable domain, rest sourced from reference TRBV19 and TRBJ1-2, is DGGITQSPKYLFRKEGQNVTLSCEQNLNHDAMYWYRQDPGQGLRLIYYSQIVNDFQKGDIAEGYSVSREKKESFPLTVTSAQKNPTAFYLCASRKNPPEDYGYTFGSGTRLTVV.

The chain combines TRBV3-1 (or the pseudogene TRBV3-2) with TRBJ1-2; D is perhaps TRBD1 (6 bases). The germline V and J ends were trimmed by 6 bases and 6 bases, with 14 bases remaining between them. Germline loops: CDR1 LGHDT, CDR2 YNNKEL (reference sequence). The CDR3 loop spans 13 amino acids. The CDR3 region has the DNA TGTGCCAGCAGTGGGGGGCTTGGCGATGGCTACACCTTC. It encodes CASSGGLGDGYTF.

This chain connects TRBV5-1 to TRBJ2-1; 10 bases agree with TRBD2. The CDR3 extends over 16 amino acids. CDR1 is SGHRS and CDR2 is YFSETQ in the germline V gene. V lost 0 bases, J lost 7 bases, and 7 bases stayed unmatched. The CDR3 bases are TGCGCCAGCAGCTTGGAGAGCGGGAGGGCCCTAAATGAGCAGTTCTTC. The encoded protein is CASSLESGRALNEQFF.

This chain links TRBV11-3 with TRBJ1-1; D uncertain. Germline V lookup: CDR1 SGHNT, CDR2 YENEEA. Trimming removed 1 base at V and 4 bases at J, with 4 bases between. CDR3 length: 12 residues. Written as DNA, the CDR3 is TGTGCCAGCAGCTTAGGATTCACTGAAGCTTTCTTT. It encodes CASSLGFTEAFF.

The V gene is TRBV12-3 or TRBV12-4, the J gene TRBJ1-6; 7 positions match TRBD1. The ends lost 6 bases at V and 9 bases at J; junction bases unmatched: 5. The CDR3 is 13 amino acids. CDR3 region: CASSQTGSSPLHF. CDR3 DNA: TGTGCCAGCAGCCAGACAGGGTCTTCACCCCTCCACTTT.

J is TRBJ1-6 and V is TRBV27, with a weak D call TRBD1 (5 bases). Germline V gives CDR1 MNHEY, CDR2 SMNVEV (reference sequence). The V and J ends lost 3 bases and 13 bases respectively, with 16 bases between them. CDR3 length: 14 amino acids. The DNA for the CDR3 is TGTGCCAGCAGTTTTGGGGACGGAAAAAATCCCCTCCACTTT. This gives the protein CASSFGDGKNPLHF.

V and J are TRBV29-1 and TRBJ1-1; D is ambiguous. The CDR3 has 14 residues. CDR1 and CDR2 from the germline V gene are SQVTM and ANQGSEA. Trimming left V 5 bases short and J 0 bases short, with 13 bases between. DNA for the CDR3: TGCAGCGTTTATCGGCTTGACTTGAACACTGAAGCTTTCTTT. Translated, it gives CSVYRLDLNTEAFF.

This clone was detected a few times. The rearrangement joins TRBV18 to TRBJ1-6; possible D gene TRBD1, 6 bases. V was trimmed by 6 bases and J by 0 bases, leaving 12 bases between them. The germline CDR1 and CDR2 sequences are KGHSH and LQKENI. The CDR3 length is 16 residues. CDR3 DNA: TGTGCCAGCTCGCCGACAGGCGGCTCCTATAATTCACCCCTCCACTTT. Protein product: CASSPTGGSYNSPLHF.

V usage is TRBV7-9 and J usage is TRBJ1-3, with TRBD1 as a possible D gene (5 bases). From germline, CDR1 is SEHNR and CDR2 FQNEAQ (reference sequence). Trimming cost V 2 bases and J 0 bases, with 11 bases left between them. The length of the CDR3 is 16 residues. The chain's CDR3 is CASSLMDTSSGNTIYF. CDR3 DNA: TGTGCCAGCAGCTTAATGGACACTAGCTCTGGAAACACCATATATTTT.

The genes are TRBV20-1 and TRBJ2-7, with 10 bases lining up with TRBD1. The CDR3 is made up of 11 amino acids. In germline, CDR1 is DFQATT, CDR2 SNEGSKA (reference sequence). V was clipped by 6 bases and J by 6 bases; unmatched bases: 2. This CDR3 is CSAGTGVEQYF. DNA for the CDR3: TGCAGTGCCGGGACAGGGGTCGAGCAGTACTTC.

The CDR3 bases are TGTGCCAGTAAGGGGAGGTCCCGGACAGAAGATCTAGCCAAAAACATTCAGTACTTC. Protein product: CASKGRSRTEDLAKNIQYF. The rearrangement links TRBV19 to TRBJ2-4, with D possibly called TRBD1 or TRBD2 (6 bases each). The ends were cut back, 7 bases at V and 0 bases at J, with 25 bases in the middle. The CDR3 runs 19 residues. The germline gives CDR1 LNHDA, CDR2 SQIVND (reference sequence).